This TCR beta chain was recorded in a study of cytomegalovirus exposure and HLA in healthy donors. The CDR3 runs to 12 residues. Per the germline V gene, CDR1 is SNHLY and CDR2 is FYNNEI. Researchers ran the PCR with 60 Vbeta and 13 Jbeta primers. Measured with immunoSEQ multiplex PCR; TCRdb has only the in-frame clones, and not every one. Of 100,000 to 150,000 clones listed, about two thirds were seen once; the top ten hold over 4%. Study-wide findings and caveats: Certain indistinguishable V segments, among them TRBV6-2 and TRBV6-3, were excluded. Presence/absence analyses assumed roughly uniform sequencing depth across donors, which may not hold. Researchers reported in a later analysis that common viral pathogens appeared linked to several top clusters.

Each donor was nominally healthy when sampled (though unrecorded immune exposures were likely). A note on this clone: Its target is unknown.

The V call is TRBV2, the J call TRBJ2-2; the D gene is possibly TRBD2 (7 bases). The clonotype comes from a man between 60 and 75 years old in good health and CMV-seropositive. Sequenced input: PBMCs. The CDR3 loop reads CAGGGATGELFF. CDR3 coding DNA: TGTGCAGGAGGGGGGGCGACCGGGGAGCTGTTTTTT.